Listed here are 12 T cell receptor beta chains from one sample, sequenced in a study of blood T cells in healthy people across ages. Through a sample-barcoded 5' primer and a J-beta primer mix, a second PCR was run for roughly 7 to 11 cycles. A single record per CDR3 protein comes from TCRdb applying MiXCR to the 5' RACE reads. The sample includes over 700,000 distinct CDR3 sequences, roughly 50% seen only once; the top ten take about 42%. Sequenced material: blood. These receptors were taken from a man aged 80 or over in good health.

The sample holds a few counts of this clonotype. This sequence joins TRBV3-1 and TRBJ2-1; D is perhaps TRBD2 (6 bases). The germline V gene encodes CDR1 LGHDT and CDR2 YNNKEL (reference sequence). The CDR3 spans 15 residues. Trimming left V 6 bases short and J 10 bases short, with 22 bases between. DNA of the CDR3: TGTGCCAGCAGTCCGTCGGGACTCCCTTTCTGGGAGCAGTTCTTC. It yields the protein CASSPSGLPFWEQFF.

This clonotype appeared a few times. The rearrangement joins TRBV20-1 to TRBJ2-3, with D maybe TRBD2 (6 bases). The V gene's germline CDR1 is DFQATT and CDR2 SNEGSKA (reference sequence). The CDR3 has 14 residues. V was cut by 6 bases and J by 3 bases, with 16 bases left in between. CDR3 sequence (DNA): TGCAGTGCAAAACCGGGACTGGGGACAGATACGCAGTATTTT. It is translated as CSAKPGLGTDTQYF.

The genes are TRBV12-3 or TRBV12-4 and TRBJ2-5; tentatively, D is TRBD1 or TRBD2 (5 bases each). This CDR3 is built from 18 residues. Between the trimmed V and J ends, which lost 1 base and 1 base, there was a span of 19 bases. This CDR3 reads CASSLGRVRDQIQETQYF. The DNA of the CDR3 is TGTGCCAGCAGTTTAGGGCGGGTTCGGGACCAGATCCAAGAGACCCAGTACTTC.

Only a few counts were recorded for this clonotype. The chain combines TRBV7-9 with TRBJ1-1; weak D call: TRBD1 (5 bases). The CDR3 consists of 15 residues. CDR1 SEHNR and CDR2 FQNEAQ come from the germline V gene (reference sequence). V gave up 2 bases and J gave up 1 base, with 11 bases separating them. CDR3 sequence (DNA): TGTGCCAGCAGCTTACCCAGGGTCGGGAACACTGAAGCTTTCTTT. Its translation: CASSLPRVGNTEAFF.

This clonotype was recorded at least ten times. The rearrangement uses TRBV29-1 and TRBJ2-5; D remains ambiguous. Trimming cost V 7 bases and J 3 bases, with 6 bases left between them. The CDR3 loop spans 10 amino acids. Germline loops: CDR1 SQVTM, CDR2 ANQGSEA. This CDR3 reads CSALEETQYF. CDR3 in DNA: TGCAGCGCCCTCGAAGAGACCCAGTACTTC.

This clonotype was observed a few times. The chain joins TRBV20-1 to TRBJ2-1; 10 bases align to TRBD2. The CDR3 runs to 19 residues. With 0 bases clipped from V and 0 bases from J, the junction kept 11 bases outside the gene matches. Germline lookup yields CDR1 DFQATT and CDR2 SNEGSKA (reference sequence). For the CDR3, the DNA is TGCAGTGCTAGAGATTGGGCTAGCGGGAGTCCCAGCTCCTACAATGAGCAGTTCTTC. It yields the protein CSARDWASGSPSSYNEQFF.

A word on this clonotype: With a much larger clone just one base away, this may be a read error. The chain uses TRBV11-1 and TRBJ2-7; perhaps TRBD2 as D (6 bases). The V end was cut by 5 bases, the J end by 7 bases, with 18 bases between. Germline values: CDR1 SGHAT, CDR2 FQDESV (reference sequence). The CDR3 has 14 amino acids. The CDR3 DNA sequence: TGTGCCAGCAGCCCCGCGGGGAACCGCAATGAGCAGTACTTC. Its translation: CASSPAGNRNEQYF. Looking up the rest from reference TRBV11-1 and TRBJ2-7 gives the full variable domain: EAEVAQSPRYKITEKSQAVAFWCDPISGHATLYWYRQILGQGPELLVQFQDESVVDDSQLPKDRFSAERLKGVDSTLKIQPAELGDSAMYLCASSPAGNRNEQYFGPGTRLTVT.

This clonotype was recorded a few times. The J gene is TRBJ2-1, the V gene TRBV2; TRBD2 matches 8 bases. V shed 7 bases and J 9 bases; nucleotides not matched to a gene: 5. Germline V gene sequence: CDR1 SNHLY, CDR2 FYNNEI. CDR3 length: 12 amino acids. CDR3 sequence reads: CASKRGSVEQFF. The CDR3 DNA reads as TGTGCCAGCAAGCGGGGGAGCGTTGAGCAGTTCTTC.

The chain carries TRBV12-5 and TRBJ2-7; D not resolved. The DNA matches TRBJ2-5 better at its end, which makes the J call doubtful. Per germline, CDR1 LGHNT and CDR2 FRNRAP. The CDR3 loop spans 12 amino acids. The CDR3 region has the DNA TGTGCTAGTGGTTTGGTCGCGGAGACCCAGTACTTC. Translating it yields CASGLVAETQYF.

This clonotype was picked up one time. The rearrangement links TRBV18 to TRBJ2-3; possibly TRBD2 for D (5 bases). The CDR3 runs to 15 residues. Trimming removed 1 base at V and 2 bases at J, with 10 bases between. Looked up from germline, CDR1 is KGHSH and CDR2 is LQKENI. CDR3 in amino acids: CASSPLGSDTDTQYF. DNA for the CDR3: TGTGCCAGCTCACCACTTGGTAGCGACACAGATACGCAGTATTTT.

The chain uses TRBV11-2 and TRBJ2-5; 7 bases map to TRBD1. CDR1 and CDR2 from the germline V gene are SGHAT and FQNNGV. The CDR3 spans 15 residues. V dropped 5 bases and J dropped 1; count of bases not matched to a gene: 7. CDR3 DNA sequence: TGTGCCAGCAGCACACAGGGGAAGTCCCAAGAGACCCAGTACTTC. Its translation: CASSTQGKSQETQYF.

The rearrangement links TRBV5-1 to TRBJ2-1, with 15 positions matching TRBD2. The DNA end favors TRBJ2-7, so the J call may be wrong. CDR3 length: 16 amino acids. The germline V gene has CDR1 SGHRS and CDR2 YFSETQ. CDR3 DNA sequence: TGCGCCAGCAGCAGGGGGACTAGCGGGAGGTCCAATGAGCAGTACTTC. Translating gives CASSRGTSGRSNEQYF.